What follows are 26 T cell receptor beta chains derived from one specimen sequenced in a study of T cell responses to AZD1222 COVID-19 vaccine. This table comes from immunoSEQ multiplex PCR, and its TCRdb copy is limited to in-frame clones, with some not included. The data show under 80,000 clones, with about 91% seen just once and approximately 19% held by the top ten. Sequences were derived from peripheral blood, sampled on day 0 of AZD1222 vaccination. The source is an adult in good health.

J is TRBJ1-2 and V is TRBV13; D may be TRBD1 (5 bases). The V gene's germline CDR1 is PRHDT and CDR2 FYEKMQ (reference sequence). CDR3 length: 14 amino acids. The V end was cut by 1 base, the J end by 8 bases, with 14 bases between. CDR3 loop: CASSLEGSAGGYTF. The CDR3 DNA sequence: TGTGCCAGCAGCTTAGAGGGGTCAGCCGGAGGCTACACCTTC.

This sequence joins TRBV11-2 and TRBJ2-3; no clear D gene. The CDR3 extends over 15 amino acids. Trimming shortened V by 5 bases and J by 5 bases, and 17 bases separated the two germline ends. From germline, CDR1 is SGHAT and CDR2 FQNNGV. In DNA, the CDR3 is TGTGCCAGCAGCCGAAACCTTCAGACGGGAGATACGCAGTATTTT. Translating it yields CASSRNLQTGDTQYF.

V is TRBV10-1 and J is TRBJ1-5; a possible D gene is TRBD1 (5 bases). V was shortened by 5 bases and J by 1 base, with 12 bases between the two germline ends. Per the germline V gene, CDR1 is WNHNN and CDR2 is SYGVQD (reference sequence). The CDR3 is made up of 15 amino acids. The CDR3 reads CASSSTAGSNQPQHF. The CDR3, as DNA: TGCGCCAGCAGTAGTACGGCAGGGAGCAATCAGCCCCAGCATTTT.

CDR3 amino acids: CASSFTDRGSSYEQYF. The CDR3, as DNA: TGTGCCAGCAGTTTCACGGACAGGGGGAGCTCCTACGAGCAGTACTTC. This chain uses TRBV28 with TRBJ2-7; TRBD1 matches 10 bases. CDR1 is MDHEN and CDR2 is SYDVKM in the germline V gene. There are 16 residues in the CDR3. Trimming at V came to 3 bases and at J to 0 bases, leaving 5 bases not matched to a gene.

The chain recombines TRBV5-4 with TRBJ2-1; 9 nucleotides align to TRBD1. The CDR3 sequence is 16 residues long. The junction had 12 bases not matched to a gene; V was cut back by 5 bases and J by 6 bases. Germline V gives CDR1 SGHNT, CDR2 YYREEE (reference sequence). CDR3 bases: TGTGCCAGCAGACCCGATCCGACAGGGGGGGCCAATGAGCAGTTCTTC. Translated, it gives CASRPDPTGGANEQFF.

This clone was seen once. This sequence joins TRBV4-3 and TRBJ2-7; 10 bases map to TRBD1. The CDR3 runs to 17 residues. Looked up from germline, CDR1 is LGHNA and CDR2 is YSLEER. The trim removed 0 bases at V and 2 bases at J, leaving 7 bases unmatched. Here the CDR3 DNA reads TGCGCCAGCAGCCAAGAGGGGTCGGGGACAGGGGCCTACGAGCAGTACTTC. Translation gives CASSQEGSGTGAYEQYF.

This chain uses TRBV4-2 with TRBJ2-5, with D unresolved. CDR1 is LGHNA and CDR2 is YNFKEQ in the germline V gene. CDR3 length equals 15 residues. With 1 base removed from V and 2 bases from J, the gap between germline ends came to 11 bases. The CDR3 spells CASSQVNAVQETQYF. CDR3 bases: TGTGCCAGCAGCCAAGTCAATGCCGTTCAAGAGACCCAGTACTTC.

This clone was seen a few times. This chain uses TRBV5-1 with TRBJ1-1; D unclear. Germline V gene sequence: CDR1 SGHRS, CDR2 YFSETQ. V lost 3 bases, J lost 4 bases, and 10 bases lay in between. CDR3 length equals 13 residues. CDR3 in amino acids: CASSSILSTEAFF. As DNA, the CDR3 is TGCGCCAGCAGCTCCATATTGAGCACTGAAGCTTTCTTT.

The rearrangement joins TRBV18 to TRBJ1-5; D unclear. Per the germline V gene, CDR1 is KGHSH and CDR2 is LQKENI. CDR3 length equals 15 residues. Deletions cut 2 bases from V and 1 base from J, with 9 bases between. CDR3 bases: TGTGCCAGCTCACCAAGTGCACTGAGCAATCAGCCCCAGCATTTT. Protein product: CASSPSALSNQPQHF.

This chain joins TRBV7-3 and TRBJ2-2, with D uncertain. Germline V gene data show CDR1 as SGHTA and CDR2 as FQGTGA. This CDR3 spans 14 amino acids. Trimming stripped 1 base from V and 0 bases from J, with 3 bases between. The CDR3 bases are TGTGCCAGCAGCTTAAGCCCGAACACCGGGGAGCTGTTTTTT. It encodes CASSLSPNTGELFF.

CDR3 in DNA: TGCAGTGCTAGTAGTTGGAATGAGCAGTTCTTC. As protein: CSASSWNEQFF. This rearrangement joins TRBV20-1 to TRBJ2-1, with unresolved D. The CDR3 covers 11 residues. Germline CDR1 and CDR2: DFQATT and SNEGSKA (reference sequence). Trimming stripped 3 bases from V and 7 bases from J, with 7 bases between.

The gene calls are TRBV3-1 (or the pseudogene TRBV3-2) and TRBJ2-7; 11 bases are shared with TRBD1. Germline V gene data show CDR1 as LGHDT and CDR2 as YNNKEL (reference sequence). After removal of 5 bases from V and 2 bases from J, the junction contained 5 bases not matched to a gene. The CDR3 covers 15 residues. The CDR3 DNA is TGTGCCAGCAGCTCCCCGGGACAGGGGGCCTACGAGCAGTACTTC. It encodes CASSSPGQGAYEQYF.

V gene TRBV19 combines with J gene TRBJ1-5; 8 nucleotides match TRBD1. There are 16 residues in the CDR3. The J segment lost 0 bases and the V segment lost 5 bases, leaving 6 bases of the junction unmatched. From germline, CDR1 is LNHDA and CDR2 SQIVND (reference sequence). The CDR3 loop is CASSVEQGDSNQPQHF. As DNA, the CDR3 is TGTGCCAGTAGTGTTGAACAGGGGGATAGCAATCAGCCCCAGCATTTT.

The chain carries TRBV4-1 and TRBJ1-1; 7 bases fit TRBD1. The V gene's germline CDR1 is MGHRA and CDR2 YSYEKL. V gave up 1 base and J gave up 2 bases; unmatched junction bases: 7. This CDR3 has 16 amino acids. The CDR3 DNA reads TGCGCCAGCAGCCAAGTCGGACAGGAGTCCAACACTGAAGCTTTCTTT. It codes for CASSQVGQESNTEAFF.

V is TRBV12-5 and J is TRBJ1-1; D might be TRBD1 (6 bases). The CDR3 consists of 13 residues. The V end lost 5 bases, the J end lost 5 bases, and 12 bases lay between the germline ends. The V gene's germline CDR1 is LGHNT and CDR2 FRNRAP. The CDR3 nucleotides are TGTGCTAGTGGTGTGACAGGTAGTACTGAAGCTTTCTTT. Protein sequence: CASGVTGSTEAFF. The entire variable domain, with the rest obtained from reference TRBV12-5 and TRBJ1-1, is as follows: DARVTQTPRHKVTEMGQEVTMRCQPILGHNTVFWYRQTMMQGLELLAYFRNRAPLDDSGMPKDRFSAEMPDATLATLKIQPSEPRDSAVYFCASGVTGSTEAFFGQGTRLTVV.

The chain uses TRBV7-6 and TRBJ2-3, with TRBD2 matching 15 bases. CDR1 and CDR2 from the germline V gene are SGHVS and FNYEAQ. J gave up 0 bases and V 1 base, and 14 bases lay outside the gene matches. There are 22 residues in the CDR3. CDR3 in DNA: TGTGCCAGCAGCTTAGTAATATCCCGGACTAGCGGGGGGGCTGCTAGCACAGATACGCAGTATTTT. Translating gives CASSLVISRTSGGAASTDTQYF.

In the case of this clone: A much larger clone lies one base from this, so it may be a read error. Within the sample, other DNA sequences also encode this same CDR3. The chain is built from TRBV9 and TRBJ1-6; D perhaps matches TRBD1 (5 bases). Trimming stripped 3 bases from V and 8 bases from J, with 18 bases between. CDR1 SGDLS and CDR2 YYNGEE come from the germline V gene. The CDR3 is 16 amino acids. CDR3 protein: CASSARRAGGDSPLHF. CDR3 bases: TGTGCCAGCAGCGCCCGCAGGGCGGGCGGCGATTCACCCCTCCACTTT.

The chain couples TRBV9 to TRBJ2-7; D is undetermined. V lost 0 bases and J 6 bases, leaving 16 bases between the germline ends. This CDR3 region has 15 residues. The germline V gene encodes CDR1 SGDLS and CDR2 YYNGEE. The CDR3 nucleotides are TGTGCCAGCAGCGTAGGAGACTCCAACGTGGGCGAGCAGTACTTC. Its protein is CASSVGDSNVGEQYF.

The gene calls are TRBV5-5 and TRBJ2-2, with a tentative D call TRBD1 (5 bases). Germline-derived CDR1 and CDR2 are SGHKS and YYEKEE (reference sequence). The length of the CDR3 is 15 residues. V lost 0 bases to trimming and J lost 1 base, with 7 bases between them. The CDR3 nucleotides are TGTGCCAGCAGCTTGGGGCAGGGGAACACCGGGGAGCTGTTTTTT. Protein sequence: CASSLGQGNTGELFF.

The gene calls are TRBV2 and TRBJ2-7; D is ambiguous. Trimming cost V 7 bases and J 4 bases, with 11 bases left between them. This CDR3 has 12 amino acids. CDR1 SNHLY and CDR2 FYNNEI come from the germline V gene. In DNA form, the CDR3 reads TGTGCCAGCACTAGTGCGTCTTACGAGCAGTACTTC. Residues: CASTSASYEQYF.

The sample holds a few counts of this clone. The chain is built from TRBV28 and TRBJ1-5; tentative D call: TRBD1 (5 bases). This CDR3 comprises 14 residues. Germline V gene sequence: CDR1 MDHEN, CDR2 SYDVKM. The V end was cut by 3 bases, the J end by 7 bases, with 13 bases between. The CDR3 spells CASSFAGNGQPQHF. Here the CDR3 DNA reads TGTGCCAGCAGTTTTGCAGGGAACGGCCAGCCCCAGCATTTT.

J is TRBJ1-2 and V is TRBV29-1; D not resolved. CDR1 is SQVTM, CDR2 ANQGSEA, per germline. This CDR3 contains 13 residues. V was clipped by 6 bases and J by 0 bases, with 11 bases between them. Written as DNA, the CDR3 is TGCAGCGTGCAGCACCAAGCTAACTATGGCTACACCTTC. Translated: CSVQHQANYGYTF.

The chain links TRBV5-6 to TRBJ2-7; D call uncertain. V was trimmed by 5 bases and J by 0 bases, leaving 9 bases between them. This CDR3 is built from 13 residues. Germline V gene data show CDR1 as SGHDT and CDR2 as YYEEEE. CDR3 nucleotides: TGTGCCAGCAGTATAGTAGACTCCTACGAGCAGTACTTC. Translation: CASSIVDSYEQYF.

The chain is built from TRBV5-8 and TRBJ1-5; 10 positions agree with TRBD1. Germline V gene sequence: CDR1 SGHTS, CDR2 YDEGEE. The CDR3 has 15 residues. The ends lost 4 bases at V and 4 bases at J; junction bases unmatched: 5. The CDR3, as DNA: TGTGCCAGCAGCGTAGGGACAGGGGAGAATCAGCCCCAGCATTTT. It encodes CASSVGTGENQPQHF.

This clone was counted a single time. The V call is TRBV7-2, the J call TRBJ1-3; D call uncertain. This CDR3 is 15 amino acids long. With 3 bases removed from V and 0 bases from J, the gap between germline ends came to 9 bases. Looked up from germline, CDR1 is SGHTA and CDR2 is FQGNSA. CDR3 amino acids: CASSFGTTSGNTIYF. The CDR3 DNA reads TGTGCCAGCAGCTTCGGAACAACCTCTGGAAACACCATATATTTT.

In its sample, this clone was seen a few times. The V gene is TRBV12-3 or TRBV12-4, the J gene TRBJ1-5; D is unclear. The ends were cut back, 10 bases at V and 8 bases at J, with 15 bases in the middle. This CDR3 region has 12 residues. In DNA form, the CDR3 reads TGTGCCACTGGGAGGACGTTTGAGCCCCAGCATTTT. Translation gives CATGRTFEPQHF.